This T cell receptor beta chain was identified in a study of CD8 T cells in Susac syndrome. Looking at the study overall: Patients with Susac syndrome, at blood draw, were therapy-naive, on corticosteroids, or on intravenous immunoglobulin alone.

Random hexamers were used to reverse transcribe an amount of roughly 0.45 to 1 ug RNA. Each CDR3 protein is one row after TCRdb ran MiXCR on the immunoSEQ multiplex PCR reads. This sample carries some 200,000 distinct CDR3 sequences, around 95% of them seen once, and the ten largest clones take approximately 0.16%. FACS was used to enrich TEMRA cells, whereas the CD8+ and CD4+ T cells were obtained by negative isolation. Trimming pared 5 bases from V and 3 bases from J, leaving 14 bases between. This CDR3 is 14 amino acids long. The chain joins TRBV12-3 or TRBV12-4 to TRBJ2-7; tentative D call: TRBD1 (5 bases). What was sequenced was CD8+ T cells from PBMCs. This TCR was sampled from a human donor with Susac syndrome. In DNA form, the CDR3 reads TGTGCCAGCAGTCCTACCGACCAGGGCTACGAGCAGTACTTC. Residues: CASSPTDQGYEQYF.